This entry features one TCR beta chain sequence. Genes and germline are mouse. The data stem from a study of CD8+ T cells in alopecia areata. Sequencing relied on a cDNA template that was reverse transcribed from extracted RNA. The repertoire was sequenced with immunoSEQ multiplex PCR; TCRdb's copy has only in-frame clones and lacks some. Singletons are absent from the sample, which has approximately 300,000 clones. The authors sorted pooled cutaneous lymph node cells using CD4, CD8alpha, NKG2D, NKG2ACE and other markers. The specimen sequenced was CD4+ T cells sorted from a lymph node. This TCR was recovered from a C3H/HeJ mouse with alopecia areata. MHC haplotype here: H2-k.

The CDR3 is CASSQQGLGTEVFF. CDR3 bases read: TGTGCCAGCAGCCAACAGGGGTTGGGCACA. This chain connects TRBV5 to TRBJ1-1; D perhaps matches TRBD1 (6 bases). The read stops 4 residues short of the end of the CDR3; the missing end is completed from the germline J gene. This CDR3 contains 14 residues. CDR1 and CDR2 from the germline V gene are LGHNA and YNLKQL (reference sequence). V lost 2 bases and J lost 4, with 11 bases in between.